This T cell receptor (beta chain) was observed in a study of blood T cell repertoires in COVID-19 (dated by TCRdb to 2018 to 2020). For the wider study: The collaborator samples originated in the United States, Italy and Spain and spanned the acute and convalescent phases of COVID-19. The prospective study material was composed of cDNA or gDNA derived from T cells, B-cell-depleted T cells, or PBMCs. Subjects who had been exposed to COVID-19, were actively infected with it, or had recovered from it provided the deeply sampled blood TCRbeta repertoires that made up the dataset. The repertoires were made available in a free public database intended to serve as a resource for research on the immune response to SARS-CoV-2. The samples were drawn from the first 160 participants of the ongoing ImmuneRACE study and from over 950 subjects provided by 6 global collaborators. Nearly every sample came with metadata listing a de-identified subject ID, COVID-19 status, age in years and sex. Where available, HLA class I and class II types were obtained from metadata supplied by the sample provider rather than from assay-based typing. Here is what the overall study found, with its caveats: How much clinical and demographic metadata was included differed by source and by participant, and the metadata was provided uncurated.

Concerning this clone itself: Its antigen is unknown. Base qualities are not at hand, and no much larger clone is one base apart.

In Seattle, one collaborating source enrolled patients while the infection was active and tracked those patients longitudinally over the course of disease. The collaborating institutions used their own protocols to collect whole blood in K2EDTA tubes. For TCRbeta analysis, collaborators shipped samples in one of three forms: frozen whole blood, isolated PBMCs, or DNA extracted from either of those sample types. TCRbeta CDR3 regions were amplified from genomic DNA using the immunoSEQ Assay, a bias-controlled multiplex PCR. The original methods were these. The number of nucleated cells in each sample was estimated from the amplification of reference gene primers within the assay. To quantify the absolute abundance of each unique TCRbeta CDR3 rearrangement, sequence reads were collapsed and filtered. For each sample, productive Simpson clonality was calculated as the square root of Simpson's diversity index over productive rearrangements. The table was pulled from immuneACCESS by TCRdb, which kept in-frame rearrangements only. Such tables lose some clones; where checked, under half of the loss comes from unresolved V genes, and the rest has no known cause. The DNA was the basis for D and trimming; V, J and clone size are from that table. Counted in this sample were fewer than 700,000 clones; roughly 89% of them appeared once. The ten most abundant clones make up around 7.8% of the sample.

The germline V gene gives CDR1 as MNHEY and CDR2 as SVGAGI. The germline ends are 17 bases apart after V is trimmed by 4 bases and J by 7 bases. Including cysteine and phenylalanine, the CDR3 has 14 amino acids. Only the CDR3 region is kept as DNA, spanning 42 bases read in frame from base 1. In this chain, TRBV6-5 is recombined with TRBJ2-7; the D gene is perhaps TRBD2, from 6 matching bases. Sample: peripheral blood. This TCR was recovered from a woman aged 50 to 60 with COVID-19, enrolled during active disease. The nucleotides read TGTGCCAGCAGTTTCGGCGCGGGGCGGAGGGAGCAGTACTTC. The translation is CASSFGAGRREQYF.